This TCR beta chain is from a study of T cell responses to AZD1222 COVID-19 vaccine. The data were produced by immunoSEQ multiplex PCR, yet TCRdb's version contains in-frame clones alone and is incomplete. Among approximately 140,000 clones listed, roughly nine tenths were seen once. V dropped 0 bases and J dropped 8 bases, with 13 bases sitting between them. CDR3 length: 15 amino acids. Looked up from germline, CDR1 is LGHDT and CDR2 is YNNKEL (reference sequence). The study's findings and limits: The donor group comprised mostly white British people and more females; the analysis possibly underestimated clonal diversity.

Note on this clone: Its matching antigen is unknown.

The material sequenced was peripheral blood, taken 28 days after the second dose of the MenACWY control vaccine. The J gene is TRBJ1-4, the V gene TRBV3-1 (or the pseudogene TRBV3-2); D uncertain. The clonotype comes from an adult who received the MenACWY meningococcal vaccine as a control. The CDR3 DNA reads TGTGCCAGCAGCCAAGATCAACGGGTCGGGGAAAAACTGTTTTTT. Protein sequence: CASSQDQRVGEKLFF.